Reported below is one T cell receptor (beta chain). This specimen comes from a study of blood T cell repertoires in COVID-19. Study overall: Acute and convalescent COVID-19 specimens originated in the United States, Italy and Spain.

How the authors handled the data: Reference gene primer amplification yielded estimated nucleated cell counts. Assay: immunoSEQ multiplex PCR; the TCRdb copy retains only in-frame clones and omits some. V, J and clone size are taken as reported in that table, and D and trimming were inferred from the DNA itself. The sample consists of approximately 94,000 clones, about 77% of them appearing once. The CDR3 spans 13 residues. The germline V gene encodes CDR1 LGHDT and CDR2 YNNKEL (reference sequence). Deletions cut 4 bases from V and 12 bases from J, with 15 bases between. The specimen was peripheral blood. The source is an older man with active or convalescent COVID-19. The chain couples TRBV3-1 (or the pseudogene TRBV3-2) to TRBJ2-2; the D gene is possibly TRBD1 (6 bases). CDR3: CASSLLGQGKLFF. In DNA form, the CDR3 reads TGTGCCAGCAGCCTCCTAGGGCAGGGGAAGCTGTTTTTT.